This T cell receptor beta chain was sequenced during a study of technical replicates of blood from a handful of donors. TCRdb's copy holds only in-frame clones and misses some; the assay was immunoSEQ multiplex PCR. The sample includes tens of thousands of clones, about 94% seen only once; the top ten take 0.3% to 0.5%. V gave up 1 base and J gave up 6 bases, with 5 bases separating them. Germline V CDR1 and CDR2: SGHNT, YYREEE (reference sequence). This CDR3 comprises 11 residues. The clonotype originates from a human donor in good health. Sequenced: T cells isolated from PBMCs. V and J are TRBV5-4 and TRBJ2-7; the D is unclear. The CDR3 DNA is TGTGCCAGCAGCTTGACGGGCGAGCAGTACTTC. Amino acids: CASSLTGEQYF.